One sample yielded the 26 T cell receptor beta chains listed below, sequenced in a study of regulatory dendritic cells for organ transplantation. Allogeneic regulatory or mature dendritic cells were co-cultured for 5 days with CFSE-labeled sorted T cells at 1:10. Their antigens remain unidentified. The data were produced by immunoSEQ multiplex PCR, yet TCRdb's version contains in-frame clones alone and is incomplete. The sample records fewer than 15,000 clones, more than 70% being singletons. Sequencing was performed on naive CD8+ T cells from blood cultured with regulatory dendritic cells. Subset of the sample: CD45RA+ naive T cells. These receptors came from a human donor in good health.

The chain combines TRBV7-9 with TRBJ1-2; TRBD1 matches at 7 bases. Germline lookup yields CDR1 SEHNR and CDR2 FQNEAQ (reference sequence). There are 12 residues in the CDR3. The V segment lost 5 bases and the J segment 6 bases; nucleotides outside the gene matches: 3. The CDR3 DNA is TGTGCCAGCAGCAAAGACAGGGATGGCTACACCTTC. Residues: CASSKDRDGYTF.

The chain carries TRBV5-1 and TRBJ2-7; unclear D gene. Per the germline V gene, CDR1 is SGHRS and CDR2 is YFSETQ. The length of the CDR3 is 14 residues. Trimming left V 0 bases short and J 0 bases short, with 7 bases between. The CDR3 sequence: CASSLGAGSYEQYF. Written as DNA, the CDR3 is TGCGCCAGCAGCTTGGGCGCAGGCTCCTACGAGCAGTACTTC.

The CDR3 reads CASRTGGTEAFF. DNA for the CDR3: TGTGCCAGCAGAACAGGGGGCACTGAAGCTTTCTTT. The chain joins TRBV27 to TRBJ1-1; TRBD1 matches at 8 bases. The trim removed 6 bases at V and 4 bases at J, leaving 1 base unmatched. The length of the CDR3 is 12 residues. From germline, CDR1 is MNHEY and CDR2 SMNVEV (reference sequence).

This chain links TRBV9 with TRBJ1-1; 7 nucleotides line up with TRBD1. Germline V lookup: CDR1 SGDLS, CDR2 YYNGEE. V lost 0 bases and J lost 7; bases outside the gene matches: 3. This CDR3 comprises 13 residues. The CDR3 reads CASSVADRDEAFF. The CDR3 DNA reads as TGTGCCAGCAGCGTAGCCGACAGGGATGAAGCTTTCTTT.

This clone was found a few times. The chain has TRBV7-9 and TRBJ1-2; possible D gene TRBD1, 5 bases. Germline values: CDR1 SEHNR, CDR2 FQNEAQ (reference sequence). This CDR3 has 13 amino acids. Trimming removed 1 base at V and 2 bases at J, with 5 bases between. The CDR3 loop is CASSLGQNYGYTF. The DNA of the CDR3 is TGTGCCAGCAGCTTAGGACAGAACTATGGCTACACCTTC.

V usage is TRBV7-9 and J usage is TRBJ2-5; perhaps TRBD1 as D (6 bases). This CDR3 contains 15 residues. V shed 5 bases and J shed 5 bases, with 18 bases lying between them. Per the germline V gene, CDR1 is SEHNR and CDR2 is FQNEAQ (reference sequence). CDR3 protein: CASSPEGRGGETQYF. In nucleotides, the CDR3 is TGTGCCAGCAGCCCCGAGGGCAGGGGTGGCGAGACCCAGTACTTC. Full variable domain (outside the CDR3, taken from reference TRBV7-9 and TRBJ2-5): DTGVSQNPRHKITKRGQNVTFRCDPISEHNRLYWYRQTLGQGPEFLTYFQNEAQLEKSRLLSDRFSAERPKGSFSTLEIQRTEQGDSAMYLCASSPEGRGGETQYFGPGTRLLVL.

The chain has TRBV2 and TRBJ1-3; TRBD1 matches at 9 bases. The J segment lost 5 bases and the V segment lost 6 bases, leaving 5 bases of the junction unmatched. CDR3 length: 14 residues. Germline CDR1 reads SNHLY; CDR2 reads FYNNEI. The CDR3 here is CASSPTGGRNTIYF. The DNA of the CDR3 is TGTGCCAGCAGCCCGACAGGGGGAAGAAACACCATATATTTT. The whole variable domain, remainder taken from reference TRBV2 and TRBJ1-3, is EPEVTQTPSHQVTQMGQEVILRCVPISNHLYFYWYRQILGQKVEFLVSFYNNEISEKSEIFDDQFSVERPDGSNFTLKIRSTKLEDSAMYFCASSPTGGRNTIYFGEGSWLTVV.

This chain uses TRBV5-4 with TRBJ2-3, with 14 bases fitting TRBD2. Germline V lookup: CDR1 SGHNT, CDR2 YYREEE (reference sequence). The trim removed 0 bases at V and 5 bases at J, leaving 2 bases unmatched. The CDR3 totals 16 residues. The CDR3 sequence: CASSLAGLAGEDTQYF. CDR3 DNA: TGTGCCAGCAGCTTGGCGGGACTAGCGGGGGAAGATACGCAGTATTTT.

CDR3 amino acids: CASINLDPGEAFF. CDR3 coding DNA: TGTGCCAGCATCAACCTTGATCCCGGGGAAGCTTTCTTT. The chain joins TRBV2 to TRBJ1-1; D remains ambiguous. CDR3 length: 13 residues. The germline V gene encodes CDR1 SNHLY and CDR2 FYNNEI. Trimming left V 7 bases short and J 8 bases short, with 17 bases between.

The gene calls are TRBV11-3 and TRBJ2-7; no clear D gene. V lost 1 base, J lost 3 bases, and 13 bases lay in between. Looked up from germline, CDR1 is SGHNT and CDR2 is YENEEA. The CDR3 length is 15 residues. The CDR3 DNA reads TGTGCCAGCAGCTTAGGCCGTTTACAATTCTACGAGCAGTACTTC. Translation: CASSLGRLQFYEQYF.

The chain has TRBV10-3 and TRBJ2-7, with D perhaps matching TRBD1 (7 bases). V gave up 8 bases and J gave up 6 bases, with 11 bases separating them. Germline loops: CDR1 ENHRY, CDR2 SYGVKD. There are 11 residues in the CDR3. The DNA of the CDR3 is TGTGCCATCGCAGGGGGGTTCGAGCAGTACTTC. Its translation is CAIAGGFEQYF.

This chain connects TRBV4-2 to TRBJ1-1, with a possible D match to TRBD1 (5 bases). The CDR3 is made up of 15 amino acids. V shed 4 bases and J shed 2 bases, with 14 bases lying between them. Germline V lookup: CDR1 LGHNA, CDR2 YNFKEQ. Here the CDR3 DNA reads TGTGCCAGCAGCCCTGAGAGGGGACTTAACACTGAAGCTTTCTTT. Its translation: CASSPERGLNTEAFF.

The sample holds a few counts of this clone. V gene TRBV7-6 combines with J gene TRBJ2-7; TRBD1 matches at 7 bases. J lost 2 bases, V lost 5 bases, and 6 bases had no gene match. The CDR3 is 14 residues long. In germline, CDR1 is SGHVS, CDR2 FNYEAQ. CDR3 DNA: TGTGCCAGCAGCATGGGGGACAGTCCCTACGAGCAGTACTTC. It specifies CASSMGDSPYEQYF. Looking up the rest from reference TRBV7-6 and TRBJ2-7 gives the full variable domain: GAGVSQSPRYKVTKRGQDVALRCDPISGHVSLYWYRQALGQGPEFLTYFNYEAQQDKSGLPNDRFSAERPEGSISTLTIQRTEQRDSAMYRCASSMGDSPYEQYFGPGTRLTVT.

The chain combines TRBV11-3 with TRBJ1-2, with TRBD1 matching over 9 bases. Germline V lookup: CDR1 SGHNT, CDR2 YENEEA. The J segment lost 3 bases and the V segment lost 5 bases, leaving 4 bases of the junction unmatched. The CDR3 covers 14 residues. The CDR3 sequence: CASSPGQGYYGYTF. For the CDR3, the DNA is TGTGCCAGCAGCCCGGGACAGGGTTACTATGGCTACACCTTC.

CDR3 in DNA: TGTGCCAGCAGTCCAGGCCCCAGCTCCTACAATGAGCAGTTCTTC. Translation: CASSPGPSSYNEQFF. This chain connects TRBV6-5 to TRBJ2-1; D not resolved. Germline values: CDR1 MNHEY, CDR2 SVGAGI. The length of the CDR3 is 15 residues. V was cut by 5 bases and J by 0 bases, with 11 bases left in between.

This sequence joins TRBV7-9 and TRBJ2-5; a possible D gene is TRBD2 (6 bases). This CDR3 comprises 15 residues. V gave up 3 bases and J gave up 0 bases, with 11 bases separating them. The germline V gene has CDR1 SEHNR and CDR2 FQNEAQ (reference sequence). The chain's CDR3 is CASSFVGGYQETQYF. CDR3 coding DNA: TGTGCCAGCAGCTTCGTGGGGGGATACCAAGAGACCCAGTACTTC.

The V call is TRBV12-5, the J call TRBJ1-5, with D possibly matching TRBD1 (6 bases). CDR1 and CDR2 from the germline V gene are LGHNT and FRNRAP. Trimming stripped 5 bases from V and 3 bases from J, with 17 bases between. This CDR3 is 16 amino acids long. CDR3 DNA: TGTGCTAGTGGTCCCGAGGTGGACAGAACCAATCAGCCCCAGCATTTT. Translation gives CASGPEVDRTNQPQHF.

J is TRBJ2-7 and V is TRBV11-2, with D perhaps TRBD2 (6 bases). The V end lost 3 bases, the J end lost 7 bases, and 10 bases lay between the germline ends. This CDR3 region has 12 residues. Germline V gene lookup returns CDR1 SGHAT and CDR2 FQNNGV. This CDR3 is CASSLEGTEQYF. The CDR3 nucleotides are TGTGCCAGCAGCTTGGAGGGGACTGAGCAGTACTTC.

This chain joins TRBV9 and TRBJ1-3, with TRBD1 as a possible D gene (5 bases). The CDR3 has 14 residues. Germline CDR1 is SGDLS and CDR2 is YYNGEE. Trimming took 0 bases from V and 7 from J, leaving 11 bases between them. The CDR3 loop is CASSVGRGSNTIYF. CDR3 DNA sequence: TGTGCCAGCAGCGTAGGGAGGGGCTCGAACACCATATATTTT.

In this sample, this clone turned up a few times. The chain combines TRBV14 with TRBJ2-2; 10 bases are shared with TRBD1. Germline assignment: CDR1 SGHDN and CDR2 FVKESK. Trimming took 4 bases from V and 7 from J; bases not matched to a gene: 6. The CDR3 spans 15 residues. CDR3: CASSPTGGAGGELFF. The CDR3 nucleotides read TGTGCCAGCAGCCCGACAGGGGGCGCCGGCGGGGAGCTGTTTTTT.

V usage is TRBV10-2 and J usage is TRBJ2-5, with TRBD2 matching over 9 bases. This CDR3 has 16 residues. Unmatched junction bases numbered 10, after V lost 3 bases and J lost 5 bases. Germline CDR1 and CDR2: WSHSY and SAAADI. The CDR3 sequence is CASSDLGGGATETQYF. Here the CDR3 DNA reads TGCGCCAGCAGTGACTTGGGCGGGGGGGCGACCGAGACCCAGTACTTC.

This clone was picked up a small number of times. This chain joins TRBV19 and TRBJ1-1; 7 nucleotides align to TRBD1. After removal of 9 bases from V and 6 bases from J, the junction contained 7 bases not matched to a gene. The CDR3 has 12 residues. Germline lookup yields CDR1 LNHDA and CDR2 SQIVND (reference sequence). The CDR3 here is CASNTGVAEAFF. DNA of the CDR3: TGTGCCAGCAACACAGGGGTGGCTGAAGCTTTCTTT.

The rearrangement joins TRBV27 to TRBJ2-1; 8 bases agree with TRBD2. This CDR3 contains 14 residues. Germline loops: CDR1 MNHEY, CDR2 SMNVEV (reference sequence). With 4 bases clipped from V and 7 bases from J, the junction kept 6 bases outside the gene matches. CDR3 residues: CASSSYSGVNEQFF. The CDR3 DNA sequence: TGTGCCAGCAGTTCGTATAGCGGGGTAAATGAGCAGTTCTTC.

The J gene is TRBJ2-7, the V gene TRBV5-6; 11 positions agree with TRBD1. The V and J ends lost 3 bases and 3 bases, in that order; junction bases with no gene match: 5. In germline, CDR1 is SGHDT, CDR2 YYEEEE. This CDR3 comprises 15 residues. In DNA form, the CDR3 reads TGTGCCAGCAGCTCCCCGGGGACAGGGGGCTACGAGCAGTACTTC. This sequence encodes CASSSPGTGGYEQYF.

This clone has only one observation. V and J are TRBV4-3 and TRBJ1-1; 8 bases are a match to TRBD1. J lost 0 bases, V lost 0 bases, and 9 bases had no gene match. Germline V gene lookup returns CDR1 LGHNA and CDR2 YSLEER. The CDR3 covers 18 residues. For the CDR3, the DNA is TGCGCCAGCAGCCAAGATATTGGACAGGGCTTCATGAACACTGAAGCTTTCTTT. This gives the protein CASSQDIGQGFMNTEAFF.

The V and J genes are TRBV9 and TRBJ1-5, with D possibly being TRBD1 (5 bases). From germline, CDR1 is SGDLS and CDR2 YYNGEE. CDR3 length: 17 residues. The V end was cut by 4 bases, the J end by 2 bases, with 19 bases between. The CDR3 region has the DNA TGTGCCAGCAGCTCCTCGGAGGGACTCGGAGGCAATCAGCCCCAGCATTTT. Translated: CASSSSEGLGGNQPQHF.